This T cell receptor beta chain was identified during a study of metastatic and nonmetastatic thyroid tumors. Thyroid surgery was preceded by no treatment in any patient. From the PCR reads, TCRdb re-called clones with MiXCR. Of over 55,000 clones in the sample, roughly 29% were seen once. This clone appeared many times. The V end lost 0 bases, the J end lost 5 bases, and 7 bases lay between the germline ends. CDR1 SGHAT and CDR2 FQNNGV come from the germline V gene. CDR3 length equals 14 residues. Sequences were obtained from blood. The rearrangement uses TRBV11-2 and TRBJ2-2; a possible D gene is TRBD2 (6 bases). The TCR originated in a female donor with papillary thyroid cancer or a benign thyroid nodule (not recorded which). Some clones in this sample may be carry-over from other donors' samples. The CDR3 DNA follows: TGTGCCAGCAGCTTAGAGGCGGGAACCGGGGAGCTGTTTTTT. It translates to CASSLEAGTGELFF. The full variable domain, completed using reference TRBV11-2 and TRBJ2-2, is EAGVAQSPRYKIIEKRQSVAFWCNPISGHATLYWYQQILGQGPKLLIQFQNNGVVDDSQLPKDRFSAERLKGVDSTLKIQPAKLEDSAVYLCASSLEAGTGELFFGEGSRLTVL.